This entry is about one TCR beta chain. Its antigen is still unknown. CDR3 length: 15 amino acids. The V and J ends lost 4 bases and 0 bases respectively, with 13 bases between them. The V gene's germline CDR1 is SGHKS and CDR2 YYEKEE (reference sequence). The assay was immunoSEQ multiplex PCR, and TCRdb's table has in-frame clones only and misses some. The table has 85,000 to 120,000 clones, around 87% seen once. This specimen comes from a study of T cell responses to AZD1222 COVID-19 vaccine. Study-level points and caveats: White British people made up most donors, females outnumbered males, and clonal diversity was possibly underestimated. Two doses of AZD1222 preceded a rise in Spike-specific TCR breadth and depth.

The chain joins TRBV5-5 to TRBJ1-1; D gene unclear. This sample comprised peripheral blood, obtained on day 0 of AZD1222 vaccination. The TCR was taken from an adult in good health. The CDR3 region has the DNA TGTGCCAGCAGCCTTCCGGTGGGAATGAACACTGAAGCTTTCTTT. Translating gives CASSLPVGMNTEAFF.